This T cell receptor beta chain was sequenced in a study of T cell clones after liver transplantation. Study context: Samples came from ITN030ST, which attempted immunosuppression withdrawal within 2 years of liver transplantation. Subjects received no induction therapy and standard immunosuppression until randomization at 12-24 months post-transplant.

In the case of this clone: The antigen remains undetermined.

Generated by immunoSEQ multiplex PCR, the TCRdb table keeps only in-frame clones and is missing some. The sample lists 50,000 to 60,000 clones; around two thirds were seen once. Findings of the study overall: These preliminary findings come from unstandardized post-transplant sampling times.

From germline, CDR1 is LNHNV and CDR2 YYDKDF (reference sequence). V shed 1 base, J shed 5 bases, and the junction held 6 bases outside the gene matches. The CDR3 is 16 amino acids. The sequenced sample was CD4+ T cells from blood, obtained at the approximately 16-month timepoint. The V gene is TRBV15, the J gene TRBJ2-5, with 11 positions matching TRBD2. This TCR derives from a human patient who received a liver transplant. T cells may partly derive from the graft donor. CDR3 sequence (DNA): TGTGCCACCAGCAGAGTCACTAGCGGGAGCGGTGAGACCCAGTACTTC. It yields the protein CATSRVTSGSGETQYF.